This TCR beta chain derives from a study of OX40 agonist ivuxolimab in advanced cancers. Whole-study context: The patients got ivuxolimab, which is an agonistic anti-OX40 (CD134) antibody. Each patient was given ivuxolimab into a vein every 2 weeks, at 0.01 to 10 mg/kg. The dose-escalation group included hepatocellular carcinoma, melanoma, renal cell carcinoma and head and neck cancer.

The CDR3 extends over 14 amino acids. V trimming: 11 bases; J trimming: 7 bases; junction bases outside the gene matches: 13. Germline V gene sequence: CDR1 MNHNS, CDR2 SASEGT. Concerning this clone: Its antigen is undetermined.

Clones were sequenced by immunoSEQ multiplex PCR, and TCRdb holds only the in-frame ones, with some missing. In the table there are about 54,000 clones, just over 90% of which are singletons. Overall study findings and caveats: Normalized expansion of T-cell clones was also low for some nonresponders.

This receptor was identified in an adult with an advanced solid tumor such as melanoma, head and neck, liver or kidney cancer. The V call is TRBV6-1, the J call TRBJ1-1, with TRBD1 identical over 10 bases. The source material was CD4+ or CD8+ T cells sorted from blood, sampled in a trial of the OX40 agonist ivuxolimab. CDR3 sequence: CAARDRGGNGEAFF. The DNA of the CDR3 is TGTGCCGCCCGGGACAGGGGCGGAAACGGTGAAGCTTTCTTT.